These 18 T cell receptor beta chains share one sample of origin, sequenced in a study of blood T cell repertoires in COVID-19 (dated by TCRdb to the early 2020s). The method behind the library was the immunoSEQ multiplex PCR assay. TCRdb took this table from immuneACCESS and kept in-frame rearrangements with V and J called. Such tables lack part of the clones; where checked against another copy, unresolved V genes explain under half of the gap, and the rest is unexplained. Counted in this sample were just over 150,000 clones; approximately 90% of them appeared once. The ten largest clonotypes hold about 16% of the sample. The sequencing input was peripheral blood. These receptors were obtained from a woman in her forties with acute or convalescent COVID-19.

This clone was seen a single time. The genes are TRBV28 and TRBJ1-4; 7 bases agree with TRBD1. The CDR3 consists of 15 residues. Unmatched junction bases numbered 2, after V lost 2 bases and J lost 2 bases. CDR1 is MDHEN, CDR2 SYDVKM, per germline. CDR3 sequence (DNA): TGTGCCAGCAGTTTAGGCAGGGGGACTAATGAAAAACTGTTTTTT. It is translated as CASSLGRGTNEKLFF.

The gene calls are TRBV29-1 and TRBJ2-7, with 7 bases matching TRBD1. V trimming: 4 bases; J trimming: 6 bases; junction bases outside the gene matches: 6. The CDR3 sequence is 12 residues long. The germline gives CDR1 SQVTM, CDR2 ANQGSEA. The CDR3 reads CSVGNRGGEQYF. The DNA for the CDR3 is TGCAGCGTTGGGAACAGGGGCGGCGAGCAGTACTTC.

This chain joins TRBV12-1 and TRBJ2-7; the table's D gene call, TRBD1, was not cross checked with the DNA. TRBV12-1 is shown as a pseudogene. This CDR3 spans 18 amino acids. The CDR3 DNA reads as TGTGCCAGCAGCCTTAATTTTGTGTCGACACAGGGGGAGTACGAGCAGTACTTC. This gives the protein CASSLNFVSTQGEYEQYF.

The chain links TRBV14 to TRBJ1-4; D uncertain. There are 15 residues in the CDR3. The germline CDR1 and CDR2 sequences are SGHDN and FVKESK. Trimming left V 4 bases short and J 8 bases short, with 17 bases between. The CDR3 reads CASSPLTPGREKLFF. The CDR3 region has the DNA TGTGCCAGCAGCCCCTTAACCCCGGGAAGGGAAAAACTGTTTTTT.

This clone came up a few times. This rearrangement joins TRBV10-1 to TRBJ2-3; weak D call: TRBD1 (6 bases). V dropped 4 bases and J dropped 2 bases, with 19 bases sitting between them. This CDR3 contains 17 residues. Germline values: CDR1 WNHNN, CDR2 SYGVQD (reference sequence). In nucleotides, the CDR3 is TGCGCCAGCAGTGGCCCGTCCCCAGGGGCCTTCACAGATACGCAGTATTTT. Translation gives CASSGPSPGAFTDTQYF.

Here the CDR3 reads CAWSVGSAGVWETQYF. CDR3 DNA: TGTGCCTGGAGTGTGGGATCGGCGGGAGTTTGGGAGACCCAGTACTTC. This chain links TRBV30 with TRBJ2-5; 7 bases fit TRBD2. V was pared by 0 bases and J by 5 bases, with 12 bases of the junction left unmatched. CDR1 is GTSNPN and CDR2 is SVGIG in the germline V gene (reference sequence). The CDR3 is 16 residues long.

The CDR3 DNA reads as TGTGCCAGCAGCTTAGCCGGGACTCAAGAGACCCAGTACTTC. The encoded protein is CASSLAGTQETQYF. This chain joins TRBV7-2 and TRBJ2-5, with D perhaps TRBD2 (6 bases). Germline values: CDR1 SGHTA, CDR2 FQGNSA. The CDR3 totals 14 residues. The V gene lost 0 bases and the J gene lost 2 bases, with 7 bases spanning the gap.

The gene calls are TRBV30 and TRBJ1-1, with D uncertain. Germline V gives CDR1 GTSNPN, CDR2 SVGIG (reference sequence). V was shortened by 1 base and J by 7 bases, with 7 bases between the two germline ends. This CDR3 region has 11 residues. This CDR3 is CAWSARGEAFF. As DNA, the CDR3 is TGTGCCTGGAGTGCCCGCGGTGAAGCTTTCTTT.

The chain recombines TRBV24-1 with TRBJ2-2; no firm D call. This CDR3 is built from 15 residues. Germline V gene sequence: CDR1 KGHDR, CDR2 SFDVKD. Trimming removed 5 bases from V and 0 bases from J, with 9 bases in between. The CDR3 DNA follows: TGTGCCACCAGTGGTCCAGGCCCGAACACCGGGGAGCTGTTTTTT. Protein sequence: CATSGPGPNTGELFF.

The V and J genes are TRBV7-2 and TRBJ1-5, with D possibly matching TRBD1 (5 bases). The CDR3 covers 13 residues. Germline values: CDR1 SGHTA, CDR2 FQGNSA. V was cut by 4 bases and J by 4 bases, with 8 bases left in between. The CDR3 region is CASSSTGNQPQHF. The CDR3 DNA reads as TGTGCCAGCAGCTCAACAGGTAATCAGCCCCAGCATTTT.

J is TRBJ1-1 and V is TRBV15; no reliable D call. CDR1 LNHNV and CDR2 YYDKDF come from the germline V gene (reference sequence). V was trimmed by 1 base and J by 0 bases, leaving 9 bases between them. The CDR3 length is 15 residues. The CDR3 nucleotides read TGTGCCACCAGCAGAGTAATAGAATTGAACACTGAAGCTTTCTTT. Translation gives CATSRVIELNTEAFF.

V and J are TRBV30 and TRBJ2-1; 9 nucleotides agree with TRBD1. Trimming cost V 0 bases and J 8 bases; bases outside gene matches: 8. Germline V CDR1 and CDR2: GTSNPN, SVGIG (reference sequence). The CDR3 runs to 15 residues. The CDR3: CAWSVGGQGWYEQFF. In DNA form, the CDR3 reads TGTGCCTGGAGTGTAGGGGGACAGGGTTGGTATGAGCAGTTCTTC.

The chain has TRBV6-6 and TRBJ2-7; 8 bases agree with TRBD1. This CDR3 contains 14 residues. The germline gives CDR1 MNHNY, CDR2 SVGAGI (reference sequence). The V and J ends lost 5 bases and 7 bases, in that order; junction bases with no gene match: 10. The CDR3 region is CASSPQGETREQYF. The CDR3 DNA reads TGTGCCAGCAGTCCACAGGGGGAAACTAGGGAGCAGTACTTC.

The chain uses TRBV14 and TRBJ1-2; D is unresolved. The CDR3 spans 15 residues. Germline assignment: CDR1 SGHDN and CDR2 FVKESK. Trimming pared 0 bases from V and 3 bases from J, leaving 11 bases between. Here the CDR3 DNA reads TGTGCCAGCAGCCAAGACGAGGGCAGGTACTATGGCTACACCTTC. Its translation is CASSQDEGRYYGYTF.

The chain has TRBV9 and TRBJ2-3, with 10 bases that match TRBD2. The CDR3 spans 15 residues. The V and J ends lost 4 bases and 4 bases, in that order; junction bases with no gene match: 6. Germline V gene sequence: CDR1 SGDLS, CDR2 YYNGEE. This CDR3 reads CASSTRGLAADTQYF. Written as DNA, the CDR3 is TGTGCCAGCAGCACCAGAGGACTAGCGGCAGATACGCAGTATTTT.

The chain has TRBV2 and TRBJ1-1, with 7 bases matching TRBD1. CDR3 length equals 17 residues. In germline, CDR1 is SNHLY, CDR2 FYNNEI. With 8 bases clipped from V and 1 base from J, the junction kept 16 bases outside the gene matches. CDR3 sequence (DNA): TGTGCCAGCTTGGACACAGGGGATGGAATGCGGAACACTGAAGCTTTCTTT. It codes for CASLDTGDGMRNTEAFF.

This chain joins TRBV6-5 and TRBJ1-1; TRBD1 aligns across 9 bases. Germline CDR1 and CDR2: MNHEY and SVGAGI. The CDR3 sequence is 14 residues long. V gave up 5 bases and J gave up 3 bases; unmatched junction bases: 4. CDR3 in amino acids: CASSRQGVDTEAFF. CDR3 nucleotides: TGTGCCAGCAGTAGACAGGGGGTAGACACTGAAGCTTTCTTT.

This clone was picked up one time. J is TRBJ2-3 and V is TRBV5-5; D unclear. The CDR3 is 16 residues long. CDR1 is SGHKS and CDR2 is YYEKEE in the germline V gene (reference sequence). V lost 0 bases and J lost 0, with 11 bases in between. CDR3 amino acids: CASSLDSGGSTDTQYF. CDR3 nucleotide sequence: TGTGCCAGCAGCTTGGATAGTGGCGGTAGCACAGATACGCAGTATTTT.